This T cell receptor beta chain came from a study of T-cell reconstitution after alpha-beta-depleted transplantation in children. Germline CDR1 reads MNHEY; CDR2 reads SVGAGI. This CDR3 comprises 15 residues. Trimming took 2 bases from V and 3 from J; bases not matched to a gene: 5. Study-wide results and limits: At one year after transplant, newly produced T cells mostly accounted for T-cell counts and diversity. Reported findings indicate that, about two months after transplant, alpha-beta T cells came from several hundred expanded clones, which were derived from non-depleted graft cells. TCRbeta diversity was high at day 60 in some patients (a result of surviving recipient T cells and thymic progenitors).

Note on this clonotype: Its antigen remains unknown.

A TCRbeta library incorporating unique molecular identifiers was prepared. TCRdb recomputed calls from the PCR reads with MiXCR, one row per CDR3 protein. The sample includes about 1,000,000 distinct CDR3 sequences, around 30% of them seen just once. Sequencing used PBMCs, mostly from graft donor cells, obtained 360 days after TCRalphabeta/CD19-depleted stem cell transplant. This receptor was obtained from a boy in the first two years of life who had a stem cell transplant for SCID, so the T cells may come from the graft donor. The rearrangement joins TRBV6-5 to TRBJ2-7; 9 bases agree with TRBD1. In DNA form, the CDR3 reads TGTGCCAGCAGTTACAAGGACAGGGGCCACTACGAGCAGTACTTC. Amino acid sequence: CASSYKDRGHYEQYF.